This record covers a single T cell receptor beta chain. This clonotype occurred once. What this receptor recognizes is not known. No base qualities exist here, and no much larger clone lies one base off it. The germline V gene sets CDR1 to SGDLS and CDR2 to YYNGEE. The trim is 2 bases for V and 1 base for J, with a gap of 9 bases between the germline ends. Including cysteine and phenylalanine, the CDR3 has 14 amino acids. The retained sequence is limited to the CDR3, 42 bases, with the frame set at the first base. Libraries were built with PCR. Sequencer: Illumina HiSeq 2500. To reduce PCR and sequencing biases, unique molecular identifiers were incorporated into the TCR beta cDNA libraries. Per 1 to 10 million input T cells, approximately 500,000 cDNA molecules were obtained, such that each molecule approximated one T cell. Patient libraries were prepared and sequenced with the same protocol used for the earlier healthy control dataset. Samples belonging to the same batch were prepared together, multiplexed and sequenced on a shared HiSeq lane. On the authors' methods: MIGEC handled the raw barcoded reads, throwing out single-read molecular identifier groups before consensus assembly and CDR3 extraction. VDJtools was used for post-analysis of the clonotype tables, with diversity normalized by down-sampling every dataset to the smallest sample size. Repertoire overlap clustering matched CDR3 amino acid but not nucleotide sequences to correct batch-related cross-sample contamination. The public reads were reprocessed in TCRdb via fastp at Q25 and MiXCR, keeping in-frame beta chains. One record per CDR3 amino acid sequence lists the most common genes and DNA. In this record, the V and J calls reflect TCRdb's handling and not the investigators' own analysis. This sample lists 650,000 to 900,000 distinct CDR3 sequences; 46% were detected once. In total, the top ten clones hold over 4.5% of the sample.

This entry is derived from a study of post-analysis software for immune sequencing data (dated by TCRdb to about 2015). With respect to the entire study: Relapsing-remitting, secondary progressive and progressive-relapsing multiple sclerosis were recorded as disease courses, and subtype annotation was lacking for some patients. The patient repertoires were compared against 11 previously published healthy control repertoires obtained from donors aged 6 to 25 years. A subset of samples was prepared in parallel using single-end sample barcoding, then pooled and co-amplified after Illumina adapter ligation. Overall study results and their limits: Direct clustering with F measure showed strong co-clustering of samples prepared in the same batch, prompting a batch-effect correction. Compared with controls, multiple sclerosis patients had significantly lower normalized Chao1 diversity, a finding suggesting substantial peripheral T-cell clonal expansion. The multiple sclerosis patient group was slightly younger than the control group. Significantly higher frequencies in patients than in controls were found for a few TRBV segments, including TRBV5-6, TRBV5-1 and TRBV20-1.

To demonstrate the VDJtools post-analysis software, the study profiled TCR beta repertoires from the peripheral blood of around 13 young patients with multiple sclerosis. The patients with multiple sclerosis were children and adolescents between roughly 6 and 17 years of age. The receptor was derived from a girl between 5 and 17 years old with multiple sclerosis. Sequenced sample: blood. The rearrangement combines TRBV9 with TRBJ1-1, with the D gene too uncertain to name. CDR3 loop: CASSVMAANTEAFF. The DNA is TGTGCCAGCAGCGTCATGGCGGCGAACACTGAAGCTTTCTTT.